This TCR beta chain was sequenced during a study of identical twins. Regarding the study as a whole: Models predicted too little out-of-frame TCR alpha sharing in monozygotic twins.

In TCRdb, the 5' RACE reads were re-called with MiXCR into one record per CDR3 protein. Here the sample spans around 690,000 distinct CDR3 sequences, 21% being singletons. In this sample, this clonotype turned up a few times. The antigen remains unidentified. The CDR3 length is 17 residues. The germline V and J ends were trimmed by 3 bases and 2 bases, with 15 bases remaining between them. CDR1 is SGHRS, CDR2 YFSETQ, per germline. In addition, the sample was reused for a study of T cells expressing NK-cell markers. That study reports: Among the eight sequenced donors, seven tested HCMV-seropositive and one tested seronegative. What restricted sorting to alpha-beta TCR T cells in several experiments was an anti-gamma-delta TCR antibody. It is unclear if expanded NKG2C-expressing clones target HCMV antigens.

Sample: PBMCs. This chain uses TRBV5-1 with TRBJ2-6, with D possibly being TRBD1 (5 bases). The origin of this receptor is a woman younger than 35 in good health. In nucleotides, the CDR3 is TGCGCCAGCAGCTATGGGGCCCAGGGCCCTGGGGCCAACGTCCTGACTTTC. Translating gives CASSYGAQGPGANVLTF.